This TCR beta chain was identified in a study of cytomegalovirus exposure and HLA in healthy donors. With 60 Vbeta and 13 Jbeta primers, the PCR was carried out. The data were produced by immunoSEQ multiplex PCR, yet TCRdb's version contains in-frame clones alone and is incomplete. The data show some 62,000 clones, with more than 70% seen just once and about 1.5% held by the top ten. There are 13 residues in the CDR3. Germline CDR1 and CDR2: MNHNS and SASEGT. V shed 0 bases, J shed 5 bases, and the junction held 0 bases outside the gene matches. The chain recombines TRBV6-1 with TRBJ2-5, with 7 bases fitting TRBD2. The sequence was obtained from a man aged 18 to 29 in good health and CMV-seronegative. Sequences were obtained from PBMCs. The CDR3 nucleotides read TGTGCCAGCAGTGAAGCGGGAGGGGAGACCCAGTACTTC. Its protein product is CASSEAGGETQYF.